This T cell receptor (beta chain) was identified in a study of OX40 agonist ivuxolimab in advanced cancers. Study-wide background: Dose-escalation cases comprised hepatocellular carcinoma, melanoma, renal cell or head and neck cancer. Three patients, one with hepatocellular carcinoma and two with cutaneous melanoma, responded partially. Overall study findings and caveats: Among the least clonally expanded were partial responders at 0.1-3.0 mg/kg.

A word on this clone: The antigen remains unidentified.

It was autoimmune disease history or systemic immunosuppression that excluded patients. Per the germline V gene, CDR1 is MNHEY and CDR2 is SMNVEV (reference sequence). There are 19 residues in the CDR3. The V gene end was trimmed by 5 bases and the J gene end by 4 bases; junction bases not matched to a gene: 18. The method was immunoSEQ multiplex PCR; TCRdb's version includes in-frame clones alone and lacks a portion of them. The table lists roughly 15,000 clones, about 93% of them singletons, with roughly 22% in the top ten. The starting material was CD4+ or CD8+ T cells sorted from blood, obtained in a trial of the OX40 agonist ivuxolimab. The chain joins TRBV27 to TRBJ2-5; TRBD2 matches 11 bases. The receptor comes from an adult with an advanced solid tumor such as melanoma, head and neck, liver or kidney cancer. For the CDR3, the DNA is TGTGCCAGCAGTCCAACCCCATCGTTGACTAGCGGGATTGGAGAGACCCAGTACTTC. Amino acid sequence: CASSPTPSLTSGIGETQYF.